Below are 6 T cell receptor beta chains sequenced from a single sample in a study of T cell therapy after organ transplantation. These TCRs are of unknown antigen specificity. Profiled with immunoSEQ multiplex PCR; TCRdb holds only in-frame clones, not every one. This sample has about 48,000 clones; about 94% occur once, and the top ten carry over 2.5%. Here the sequenced sample was CD8+ T cells from blood, taken before autologous CMV-specific T cell therapy. The receptor set was obtained from a human patient who had received a solid organ transplant and had CMV disease.

The chain has TRBV4-2 and TRBJ2-3; possibly TRBD1 for D (7 bases). V was trimmed by 4 bases and J by 0 bases, leaving 14 bases between them. CDR1 LGHNA and CDR2 YNFKEQ come from the germline V gene. This CDR3 is 16 amino acids long. CDR3 region: CASSRLQGTSTDTQYF. Written as DNA, the CDR3 is TGTGCCAGCAGCCGACTACAGGGGACTAGCACAGATACGCAGTATTTT.

The chain uses TRBV7-9 and TRBJ1-1; D is uncertain. Germline CDR1 reads SEHNR; CDR2 reads FQNEAQ (reference sequence). V shed 3 bases and J shed 4 bases, with 6 bases lying between them. This CDR3 has 12 amino acids. The chain's CDR3 is CASSFTSTEAFF. CDR3 in DNA: TGTGCCAGCAGCTTCACCAGCACTGAAGCTTTCTTT.

This sequence joins TRBV25-1 and TRBJ1-6; D remains ambiguous. The germline V and J ends were trimmed by 2 bases and 8 bases, with 10 bases remaining between them. The germline gives CDR1 MGHDK, CDR2 SYGVNS. This CDR3 region has 14 residues. The CDR3 nucleotides are TGTGCCAGCAGTGAAGACGCAGACTATTCACCCCTCCACTTT. It is translated as CASSEDADYSPLHF.

The gene calls are TRBV7-9 and TRBJ2-7; the D is unclear. V dropped 3 bases and J dropped 5 bases, with 5 bases sitting between them. This CDR3 is built from 11 residues. Germline CDR1 and CDR2: SEHNR and FQNEAQ (reference sequence). The CDR3 is CASSFDHEQYF. The DNA of the CDR3 is TGTGCCAGCAGCTTCGATCACGAGCAGTACTTC.

The chain links TRBV5-6 to TRBJ1-2, with TRBD1 matching over 7 bases. This CDR3 contains 14 residues. The germline gives CDR1 SGHDT, CDR2 YYEEEE. The ends lost 3 bases at V and 2 bases at J; junction bases unmatched: 4. CDR3 in amino acids: CASSSGGQNYGYTF. Written as DNA, the CDR3 is TGTGCCAGCAGCTCGGGGGGACAGAACTATGGCTACACCTTC.

The V call is TRBV6-1, the J call TRBJ1-1, with D hard to call. V lost 5 bases and J lost 10, with 11 bases in between. The CDR3 is 11 residues long. Germline CDR1 MNHNS, CDR2 SASEGT. The CDR3 DNA follows: TGTGCCAGCAGTTACGGCGGGAGAGCTTTCTTT. Its translation: CASSYGGRAFF.